This TCR beta chain is from a study of shared clonotypes between healthy human individuals. Points on this clone: Its matching antigen is unknown.

Study-wide findings and caveats: An effect of sequencing depth on clonotype sharing among donors was expected. The sampled material consisted only of blood, and tissue repertoires are likely to differ.

The CDR3 loop spans 13 amino acids. The germline gives CDR1 MGHDK, CDR2 SYGVNS. Trimming removed 5 bases from V and 4 bases from J, with 11 bases in between. The protocol was immunoSEQ multiplex PCR, while the TCRdb copy is restricted to in-frame clones and leaves out a portion. The sample lists 1,100,000 or so clones; about four fifths were seen once. The sequenced material came from memory CD4+ T cells from PBMCs. The sample's subset: CD45RA-negative fraction. The clonotype was recovered from a man aged 18-30 years in good health. Some clones in this sample may be carry-over from other donors' samples. The chain is built from TRBV25-1 and TRBJ2-5; D unclear. Here the CDR3 reads CASSLRASETQYF. CDR3 nucleotide sequence: TGTGCCAGCAGTTTGCGAGCCTCAGAGACCCAGTACTTC.